Shown below are 4 T cell receptor beta chains from a single sample sequenced in a study of PD-1 blockade in classical Hodgkin lymphoma. The data were produced by immunoSEQ multiplex PCR, yet TCRdb's version contains in-frame clones alone and is incomplete. The sample carries about 46,000 clones, around three quarters recorded once. Patients all relapsed after autologous stem cell transplantation, and there was variation in brentuximab vedotin exposure. The sample consisted of peripheral blood mononuclear cells (PBMCs), taken before the second cycle of nivolumab. The receptors come from a human donor with classical Hodgkin lymphoma.

The J gene is TRBJ2-7, the V gene TRBV9; D gene uncertain. Germline lookup yields CDR1 SGDLS and CDR2 YYNGEE. The CDR3 covers 11 residues. Trimming took off 0 bases at V and 4 bases at J, with 2 bases between the two ends. The CDR3, as DNA: TGTGCCAGCAGCGTAGGTTACGAGCAGTACTTC. Its protein is CASSVGYEQYF.

The chain joins TRBV7-2 to TRBJ1-2; TRBD1 matches at 8 bases. The CDR3 is 16 residues long. The ends lost 6 bases at V and 6 bases at J; junction bases unmatched: 15. CDR1 is SGHTA, CDR2 FQGNSA, per germline. The CDR3 DNA reads as TGTGCCAGCAGTCGCCCCCAGGCAGGGGGCGTCCATGGCTACACCTTC. This sequence encodes CASSRPQAGGVHGYTF.

This rearrangement joins TRBV5-4 to TRBJ2-5; 8 bases agree with TRBD2. V gave up 4 bases and J gave up 3 bases; unmatched junction bases: 5. The CDR3 spans 14 residues. Germline values: CDR1 SGHNT, CDR2 YYREEE (reference sequence). CDR3 in amino acids: CASSPGAGEETQYF. The CDR3 region has the DNA TGTGCCAGCAGCCCTGGAGCGGGAGAAGAGACCCAGTACTTC.

The chain is built from TRBV9 and TRBJ1-3; D is unresolved. The CDR3 totals 16 residues. Per the germline V gene, CDR1 is SGDLS and CDR2 is YYNGEE. V gave up 0 bases and J gave up 0 bases, with 10 bases separating them. This chain's CDR3 is CASSVDPGSSGNTIYF. CDR3 bases: TGTGCCAGCAGCGTAGACCCGGGCAGCTCTGGAAACACCATATATTTT.